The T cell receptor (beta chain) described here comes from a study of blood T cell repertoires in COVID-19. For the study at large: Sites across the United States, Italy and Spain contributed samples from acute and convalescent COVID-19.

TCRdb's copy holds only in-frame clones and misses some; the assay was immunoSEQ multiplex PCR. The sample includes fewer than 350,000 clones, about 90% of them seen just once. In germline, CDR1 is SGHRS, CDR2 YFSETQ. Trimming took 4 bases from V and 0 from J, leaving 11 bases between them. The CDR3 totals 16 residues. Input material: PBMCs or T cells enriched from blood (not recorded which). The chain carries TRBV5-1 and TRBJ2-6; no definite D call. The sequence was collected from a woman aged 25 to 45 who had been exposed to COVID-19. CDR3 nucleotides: TGCGCCAGCAGCCCCATCAACTACTCTGGGGCCAACGTCCTGACTTTC. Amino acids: CASSPINYSGANVLTF.